The rows below give T cell receptor beta chains drawn from one sample of a study of blood T cells in healthy people across ages. TCRdb used MiXCR to reprocess the 5' RACE reads, holding one entry per CDR3 protein. The table includes approximately 800,000 distinct CDR3 sequences, 20% to 25% detected once. This sample also appeared in a second study, on T cells of mothers and their children.

The material sequenced was blood. These receptors were taken from a boy aged 5-17 years in good health. Both conserved end residues are part of each CDR3. The D gene is left open where the match is weak. Clone size is not always given. Where it is, it says once, few, many or a class for expanded clones.

J gene	clone size	V gene	D gene	CDR3 DNA	CDR3 protein
TRBJ2-1	NA	TRBV29-1	TRBD2	TGCAGCGCGGGACTAGCGGGACTCGCTTACAATGAGCAGTTCTTC	CSAGLAGLAYNEQFF
TRBJ1-1	NA	TRBV14	NA	TGTGCCAGCAGCCAAGAAGCAGTAGCGAACACTGAAGCTTTCTTT	CASSQEAVANTEAFF
TRBJ2-5	NA	TRBV6-2/TRBV6-3	TRBD2	TGTGCCAGCAGTCAAAATAGCGGGATCCAGACCCAGTACTTC	CASSQNSGIQTQYF
TRBJ2-3	few	TRBV20-1	NA	TGCAGTGCTGCTAGCTATATGCAGTATTTT	CSAASYMQYF
TRBJ1-1	few	TRBV12-3/TRBV12-4	NA	TGTGCCAGCAGTTTATGGAGGGACACTGAAGCTTTCTTT	CASSLWRDTEAFF
TRBJ1-5	few	TRBV30	TRBD1	TGTGCCTGGAGTTATCCGGGACAGTACAATCAGCCCCAGCATTTT	CAWSYPGQYNQPQHF
TRBJ2-5	once	TRBV2	NA	TGTGCCAGCAGCCCCCGGCCAAACCTCAACCAAGAGACCCAGTACTTC	CASSPRPNLNQETQYF
TRBJ1-6	few	TRBV18	TRBD1	TGTGCCAGCTCACCATCTGGGACAGCCTATAATTCACCCCTCCACTTT	CASSPSGTAYNSPLHF
TRBJ2-1	NA	TRBV20-1	TRBD2	TGCAGTGCTAGAGGCCTAGCGGGGGCTTATTACAATGAGCAGTTCTTC	CSARGLAGAYYNEQFF
TRBJ2-1	NA	TRBV3-1	TRBD2	TGTGCCAGCAGCCAAGGTAAAGGGACTAGCGGGTTCCATGAGCAGTTCTTC	CASSQGKGTSGFHEQFF
TRBJ1-4	NA	TRBV7-2	TRBD1	TGTGCCAGCTCGGACCAGGGGGTGTCTAATGAAAAACTGTTTTTT	CASSDQGVSNEKLFF
TRBJ2-4	NA	TRBV10-3	TRBD1	TGTGCCATCAGCCCGGGACAGGGGATGGACATTCAGTACTTC	CAISPGQGMDIQYF
TRBJ1-6	few	TRBV28	NA	TGTGCCAGCAGTACGTTGGGTCGTGGCCTCCACTTT	CASSTLGRGLHF
TRBJ2-1	NA	TRBV7-2	TRBD2	TGTGCCAGCAGCTTAGCGATCACTAGCGGTCTCAATGAGCAGTTCTTC	CASSLAITSGLNEQFF
TRBJ1-6	few	TRBV6-5	NA	TGTGCCAGCAGCAAGACGGATTATAATTCACCCCTCCACTTT	CASSKTDYNSPLHF
TRBJ2-1	NA	TRBV7-2	TRBD1	TGTGCCAGCAGTTCAACCGGACAGGGCAACAACAATGAGCAGTTCTTC	CASSSTGQGNNNEQFF
TRBJ2-7	once	TRBV2	TRBD1	TGTGCCAGCAGAGCAGACAGGGGCGGCCACTACGAGCAGTACTTC	CASRADRGGHYEQYF
TRBJ1-5	few	TRBV9	NA	TGTGCCAGCAGCGTAGAGTCCCACGGGCCCCAGCATTTT	CASSVESHGPQHF
TRBJ1-2	NA	TRBV6-5	NA	TGTGCCAGCAGTTACCTAACAGAGATTAACTATGGCTACACCTTC	CASSYLTEINYGYTF
TRBJ2-5	many	TRBV6-1	TRBD1	TGTGCCAGCAGTCATAGGGACAGTCAAGAGACCCAGTACTTC	CASSHRDSQETQYF
TRBJ2-7	few	TRBV7-2	TRBD1	TGTGCCAGCAGCTTAGTCAGGACAGGGGGCCACGAGCAGTACTTC	CASSLVRTGGHEQYF
TRBJ2-5	few	TRBV5-1	NA	TGCGCCAGCAGTAAGGGAGAGACCCAGTACTTC	CASSKGETQYF
TRBJ1-1	few	TRBV7-9	NA	TGTGCCAGCAGCTCGACGGTCGTAAGGGATTTCACTGAAGCTTTCTTT	CASSSTVVRDFTEAFF
TRBJ2-2	NA	TRBV5-5	NA	TGTGCCAGCAGCTTTATTCCCGGGGAGCTGTTTTTT	CASSFIPGELFF
TRBJ1-6	NA	TRBV6-2/TRBV6-3	NA	TGTGCCAGCAGTTACCTGACAGCTCCACCCCTCCACTTT	CASSYLTAPPLHF
TRBJ2-2	many	TRBV19	NA	TGTGCCAGTAGTCCGGGACCCCTGGCCGGGGAGCTGTTTTTT	CASSPGPLAGELFF
TRBJ1-5	NA	TRBV4-1	NA	TGCGCCAGCAGCCAAGACAGGGATTATCAGCCCCAGCATTTT	CASSQDRDYQPQHF
TRBJ2-7	NA	TRBV4-2	TRBD2	TGTGCCAGCAGCCAAGAAAGAGCGGGAGCCGTAGCCTACGAGCAGTACTTC	CASSQERAGAVAYEQYF
TRBJ1-2	few	TRBV29-1	NA	TGCAGCGTTGAACGCTCAGAAGACTATGGCTACACCTTC	CSVERSEDYGYTF
TRBJ2-7	NA	TRBV19	TRBD2	TGTGCCAGTAAGGCGGGAGGTTACGAGCAGTACTTC	CASKAGGYEQYF
TRBJ2-7	many	TRBV20-1	NA	TGCAGTGCTAGAGCGTCCGGACAGATCTACGAGCAGTACTTC	CSARASGQIYEQYF
TRBJ2-1	few	TRBV20-1	TRBD2	TGCAGTGCTAGAGTTACGGGACTAGCGGGCGATGAGCAGTTCTTC	CSARVTGLAGDEQFF
TRBJ2-1	NA	TRBV5-1	NA	TGCGCCAGCAGCCTGGGGCCAGGGACCTACAATGAGCAGTTCTTC	CASSLGPGTYNEQFF
TRBJ2-7	NA	TRBV25-1	NA	TGTGCCGGCAGTGTTCCTTCTTCTAAGGGCCCTCTCTACGAGCAGTACTTC	CAGSVPSSKGPLYEQYF
TRBJ1-3	NA	TRBV29-1	NA	TGCAGCGTTGCCCAGGGCTCTGGAAACACCATATATTTT	CSVAQGSGNTIYF
TRBJ1-4	NA	TRBV11-2	NA	TGTGCCAGCAGCCCCTTTCCGGCAACTAATGAAAAACTGTTTTTT	CASSPFPATNEKLFF
TRBJ1-4	many	TRBV4-2	NA	TGTGCCAGCAGCCAAGATGAAGCAGGCCTTAATGAAAAACTGTTTTTT	CASSQDEAGLNEKLFF
TRBJ1-4	few	TRBV28	NA	TGTGCCAGCAGTGATCAGGGGTTGTATGAAAAACTGTTTTTT	CASSDQGLYEKLFF
TRBJ1-2	NA	TRBV5-5	TRBD1	TGTGCCAGCAGCTCTGGACAGGGAGCCTATGGCTACACCTTC	CASSSGQGAYGYTF
TRBJ2-1	NA	TRBV12-3/TRBV12-4	TRBD2	TGTGCCAGCAGTCCGGGACTAGCGGGAGGTATCAATGAGCAGTTCTTC	CASSPGLAGGINEQFF
TRBJ2-7	few	TRBV6-5	TRBD2	TGTGCCAGCAGCATTATAGCGGGTTACGAGCAGTACTTC	CASSIIAGYEQYF
TRBJ2-7	NA	TRBV9	NA	TGTGCCAGCAGCGACAGGGGAGGGGTCGAGCAGTACTTC	CASSDRGGVEQYF
TRBJ2-3	few	TRBV14	NA	TGTGCCAGCAGCCACTCTTTGGCCATCAGCACAGATACGCAGTATTTT	CASSHSLAISTDTQYF
TRBJ2-5	few	TRBV7-9	NA	TGTGCCAGCAGCCCCAGTCTGGCAGGGTCGGAGACCCAGTACTTC	CASSPSLAGSETQYF
TRBJ2-7	NA	TRBV7-9	NA	TGTGCCAGCAGCGGTCCGGGACTGATATACGAGCAGTACTTC	CASSGPGLIYEQYF
TRBJ2-7	many	TRBV7-2	NA	TGTGCCAGCAGCTTTGACGGGGGCTCCTACGAGCAGTACTTC	CASSFDGGSYEQYF
TRBJ1-2	NA	TRBV27	NA	TGTGCCAGCAGTTTATCGAGCCTGGGCGGCTATGGCTACACCTTC	CASSLSSLGGYGYTF
TRBJ2-7	few	TRBV28	TRBD2	TGTGCCAGCAGTTCCGTCATTTATAGCGGGAACTCCTACGAGCAGTACTTC	CASSSVIYSGNSYEQYF
TRBJ1-1	NA	TRBV28	TRBD1	TGTGCCAGCACCCGGACAGGGGGCACTGAAGCTTTCTTT	CASTRTGGTEAFF
TRBJ2-7	NA	TRBV20-1	TRBD1	TGCAGTGCAAGCTTTTCGACAGGGGGCTCCGAGCAGTACTTC	CSASFSTGGSEQYF
TRBJ1-2	NA	TRBV28	NA	TGTGCCAGCAGCCCCGTTACCCGGGACAACTATGGCTACACCTTC	CASSPVTRDNYGYTF
TRBJ2-1	few	TRBV5-6	NA	TGTGCCAGCAGCTTGGTCCCAGCAAATGAGCAGTTCTTC	CASSLVPANEQFF
TRBJ2-7	NA	TRBV15	NA	TGTGCCACCAGCGAAGGGACGGGTCAATACGAGCAGTACTTC	CATSEGTGQYEQYF
TRBJ1-6	NA	TRBV20-1	NA	TGCAGTGCTAGAGATTCCTCTCCCTCCGTCTATTATAATTCACCCCTCCACTTT	CSARDSSPSVYYNSPLHF
TRBJ2-5	NA	TRBV7-2	NA	TGTGCCAGCAGCTTCGACAGGACAGGAGGGGAGACCCAGTACTTC	CASSFDRTGGETQYF
TRBJ2-5	NA	TRBV5-1	TRBD1	TGCGCCAGCAGCGCTCAAGACAGGGAAGAGACCCAGTACTTC	CASSAQDREETQYF
TRBJ2-3	NA	TRBV7-8	TRBD2	TGTGCCAGCAGCCCGACTAGCGGGGGACCTAATACGCAGTATTTT	CASSPTSGGPNTQYF